This TCR beta chain was documented in a study of blood T cell repertoires in COVID-19. The CDR3 extends over 13 amino acids. Trimming stripped 3 bases from V and 7 bases from J, with 10 bases between. Produced via immunoSEQ multiplex PCR; TCRdb's table is partial and in-frame only. Of 210,000 or so clones listed, roughly 88% are singletons. The sequence came from a woman aged 40 to 50 who had recovered from COVID-19. The chain employs TRBV12-3 or TRBV12-4 and TRBJ2-1; D possibly corresponds to TRBD1 (6 bases). The sequenced sample was peripheral blood. CDR3 sequence: CASSFGGGNEQFF. The CDR3 region has the DNA TGTGCCAGCAGTTTTGGGGGCGGGAATGAGCAGTTCTTC.